A selection of T cell receptor beta chains follows, all from one sample in a study of blood T cell repertoires in COVID-19. Using immunoSEQ multiplex PCR, the repertoire was profiled, and TCRdb retains in-frame clones only, with some absent. The sample lists 200,000 to 250,000 clones; over 60% were seen once. Source material: peripheral blood. The receptors here all came from a woman aged 70-85 years with acute or convalescent COVID-19. The CDR3 runs from the conserved cysteine through the conserved F or W. Fields, in order: V gene, D gene, clone size, J gene, CDR3 DNA, CDR3 protein. D genes are given only for firm matches. Not all rows give a size; the values are once, few, many and, for expanded clones, a class.

v_gene: TRBV7-3; d_gene: TRBD2; abundance: NA; j_gene: TRBJ2-3; CDR3nt: TGTGCCAGCAGCTTGACTAGCGGGGGGACGGATACGCAGTATTTT; CDR3aa: CASSLTSGGTDTQYF
v_gene: TRBV7-9; d_gene: TRBD1; abundance: NA; j_gene: TRBJ1-1; CDR3nt: TGTGCCAGCAGCCCTACGACAGGTACAGGGGGAGCTTTCTTT; CDR3aa: CASSPTTGTGGAFF
v_gene: TRBV30; d_gene: NA; abundance: NA; j_gene: TRBJ1-1; CDR3nt: TGTGCCTGGAGTCAACAGCCCGACACTGAAGCTTTCTTT; CDR3aa: CAWSQQPDTEAFF
v_gene: TRBV19; d_gene: TRBD1; abundance: NA; j_gene: TRBJ1-6; CDR3nt: TGTGCCAGTAGTACCGACAGGGCGGGGAATTCACCCCTCCACTTT; CDR3aa: CASSTDRAGNSPLHF
v_gene: TRBV5-1; d_gene: NA; abundance: NA; j_gene: TRBJ1-1; CDR3nt: TGCGCCAGCAGCCCGGACCCAGGGATTTTGAACACTGAAGCTTTCTTT; CDR3aa: CASSPDPGILNTEAFF
v_gene: TRBV5-1; d_gene: NA; abundance: NA; j_gene: TRBJ2-5; CDR3nt: TGCGCCAGCAGCTTGTCCAGGGCCGGAGAGACCCAGTACTTC; CDR3aa: CASSLSRAGETQYF
v_gene: TRBV3-1/TRBV3-2; d_gene: NA; abundance: NA; j_gene: TRBJ2-5; CDR3nt: TGTGCCAGCAGGCCAGCGCTGGAAGAGACCCAGTACTTC; CDR3aa: CASRPALEETQYF
v_gene: TRBV4-1; d_gene: TRBD2; abundance: NA; j_gene: TRBJ2-5; CDR3nt: TGCGCCAGCAGCCAAGCTGCGGGGGGCGGACAAGAGACCCAGTACTTC; CDR3aa: CASSQAAGGGQETQYF
v_gene: TRBV5-4; d_gene: TRBD1; abundance: few; j_gene: TRBJ1-2; CDR3nt: TGTGCCAGCTTCTTCTTTTATGACAGGGGAAGTTTTCGCTATGGCTACACCTTC; CDR3aa: CASFFFYDRGSFRYGYTF
v_gene: TRBV5-1; d_gene: TRBD2; abundance: NA; j_gene: TRBJ2-3; CDR3nt: TGCGCCAGCAGCGAGATAGCGGGGAGGACCCCTCATACGCAGTATTTT; CDR3aa: CASSEIAGRTPHTQYF
v_gene: TRBV6-5; d_gene: NA; abundance: few; j_gene: TRBJ1-1; CDR3nt: TGTGCCAGCACCGCTAAATGGTGGGGGGGAGCTTTCTTT; CDR3aa: CASTAKWWGGAFF
v_gene: TRBV4-3; d_gene: TRBD2; abundance: few; j_gene: TRBJ2-7; CDR3nt: TGCGCCAGCAGCCAAGATTACGGGGGGGCCTACGAGCAGTACTTC; CDR3aa: CASSQDYGGAYEQYF
v_gene: TRBV4-3; d_gene: NA; abundance: NA; j_gene: TRBJ2-3; CDR3nt: TGCGCCAGCAGCCAAGATGACGGCGGGACGCAGTATTTT; CDR3aa: CASSQDDGGTQYF
v_gene: TRBV9; d_gene: NA; abundance: NA; j_gene: TRBJ1-4; CDR3nt: TGTGCCAGCAGCCTTCAGGGAACAACTAATGAAAAACTGTTTTTT; CDR3aa: CASSLQGTTNEKLFF
v_gene: TRBV6-5; d_gene: TRBD2; abundance: NA; j_gene: TRBJ2-3; CDR3nt: TGTGCCAGCAGTTTCTCGATAACTAGCGGGGATACGCAGTATTTT; CDR3aa: CASSFSITSGDTQYF
v_gene: TRBV3-1/TRBV3-2; d_gene: TRBD1; abundance: NA; j_gene: TRBJ1-2; CDR3nt: TGTGCCAGCAGCCAAAAGACAGGGGGCCTATATGGCTACACCTTC; CDR3aa: CASSQKTGGLYGYTF
v_gene: TRBV6-5; d_gene: TRBD2; abundance: NA; j_gene: TRBJ2-1; CDR3nt: TGTGCCAGCGCGGGGGACCGCTACAATGAGCAGTTCTTC; CDR3aa: CASAGDRYNEQFF
v_gene: TRBV5-1; d_gene: TRBD2; abundance: NA; j_gene: TRBJ2-7; CDR3nt: TGCGCCAGCAGCTTGGAGTATAGCGGGGGGGCCAACGAGCAGTACTTC; CDR3aa: CASSLEYSGGANEQYF
v_gene: TRBV6-5; d_gene: NA; abundance: NA; j_gene: TRBJ1-1; CDR3nt: TGTGCCAGCAGCTTGGCTCGGGACACTGAAGCTTTCTTT; CDR3aa: CASSLARDTEAFF
v_gene: TRBV7-8; d_gene: TRBD1; abundance: NA; j_gene: TRBJ2-1; CDR3nt: TGTGCCAGCAGCCGGGACAGGGGACGGGAGCAGTTCTTC; CDR3aa: CASSRDRGREQFF
v_gene: TRBV20-1; d_gene: TRBD2; abundance: NA; j_gene: TRBJ2-4; CDR3nt: TGCAGTGCTAGTAGCCGGGGGGGCGTCGACATTCAGTACTTC; CDR3aa: CSASSRGGVDIQYF
v_gene: TRBV29-1; d_gene: TRBD1; abundance: NA; j_gene: TRBJ1-6; CDR3nt: TGCAGCGCATCGACAGGGGGCAAAAATTCACCCCTCCACTTT; CDR3aa: CSASTGGKNSPLHF
v_gene: TRBV11-1; d_gene: NA; abundance: NA; j_gene: TRBJ1-2; CDR3nt: TGTGCCAGCAGCGGAAGGGGTAGGGAAGGCTACACCTTC; CDR3aa: CASSGRGREGYTF
v_gene: TRBV30; d_gene: NA; abundance: once; j_gene: TRBJ1-3; CDR3nt: TGTGCCTGGAGCCCCGGGGTCAGTGGAAACACCATATATTTT; CDR3aa: CAWSPGVSGNTIYF
v_gene: TRBV18; d_gene: NA; abundance: once; j_gene: TRBJ2-7; CDR3nt: TGTGCCAGCTCACCAGTCAGGACCTACGAGCAGTACTTC; CDR3aa: CASSPVRTYEQYF
v_gene: TRBV29-1; d_gene: NA; abundance: NA; j_gene: TRBJ2-1; CDR3nt: TGCAGCGTTGTAGGAGGGTTGAATGAGCAGTTCTTC; CDR3aa: CSVVGGLNEQFF
v_gene: TRBV4-1; d_gene: NA; abundance: NA; j_gene: TRBJ1-2; CDR3nt: TGCGCCAGCAGCATATTCGGGGGGAACGGCTACACCTTC; CDR3aa: CASSIFGGNGYTF
v_gene: TRBV4-3; d_gene: NA; abundance: NA; j_gene: TRBJ2-7; CDR3nt: TGCGCCAGCAGCCAAGAGGGGGCAGGGGGACTCTCCTACGAGCAGTACTTC; CDR3aa: CASSQEGAGGLSYEQYF
v_gene: TRBV11-1; d_gene: NA; abundance: NA; j_gene: TRBJ2-7; CDR3nt: TGTGCCAGCAGCCACTCCTACGAGCAGTACTTC; CDR3aa: CASSHSYEQYF